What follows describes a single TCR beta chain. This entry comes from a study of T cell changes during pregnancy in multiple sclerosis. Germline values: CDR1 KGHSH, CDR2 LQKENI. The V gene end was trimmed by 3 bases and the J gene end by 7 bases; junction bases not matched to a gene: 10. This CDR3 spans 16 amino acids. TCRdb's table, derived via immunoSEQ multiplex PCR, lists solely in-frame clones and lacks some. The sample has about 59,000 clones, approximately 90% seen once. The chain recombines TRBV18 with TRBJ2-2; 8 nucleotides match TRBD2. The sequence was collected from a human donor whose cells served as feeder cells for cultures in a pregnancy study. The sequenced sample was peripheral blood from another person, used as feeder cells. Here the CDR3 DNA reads TGTGCCAGCTCACCTCCGCCGGGGGGGCCCGGCGGGGAGCTGTTTTTT. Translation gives CASSPPPGGPGGELFF. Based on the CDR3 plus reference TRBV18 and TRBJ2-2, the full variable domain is NAGVMQNPRHLVRRRGQEARLRCSPMKGHSHVYWYRQLPEEGLKFMVYLQKENIIDESGMPKERFSAEFPKEGPSILRIQQVVRGDSAAYFCASSPPPGGPGGELFFGEGSRLTVL.